Listed below are T cell receptor beta chains from one sample, sequenced in a study of response to subunit inactivated influenza vaccine. MiXCR was run by TCRdb on the RT-PCR reads, yielding one entry per CDR3 protein. The repertoire holds 150,000 to 200,000 distinct CDR3 sequences, with around 9% as singletons. The input for sequencing was non-naive T cells sorted from PBMCs, taken on the day of vaccination. These receptors all come from a man aged 45-65 years who received an inactivated influenza vaccine. The CDR3 runs from the conserved cysteine through the conserved F or W. Fields, in order: J gene, D gene, V gene, clone size, CDR3 DNA, CDR3 protein. The D gene is left open where the match is weak. Only some rows state a clone size, as once, few, many or a class for expanded clones.

J gene: TRBJ1-5
D gene: .
V gene: TRBV20-1
clone size: .
CDR3 DNA: TGCAGTGCTGCGGACTTAACGGGGGACTATCAGCCCCAGCATTTT
CDR3 protein: CSAADLTGDYQPQHF

J gene: TRBJ1-1
D gene: TRBD1
V gene: TRBV27
clone size: .
CDR3 DNA: TGTGCCAGCAGTGCCAGGGGGCGGTTGAACACTGAAGCTTTCTTT
CDR3 protein: CASSARGRLNTEAFF

J gene: TRBJ2-5
D gene: .
V gene: TRBV2
clone size: .
CDR3 DNA: TGTGCCAGCAGTTCCGTCCCGGCGGGGACCCAGTACTTC
CDR3 protein: CASSSVPAGTQYF

J gene: TRBJ2-7
D gene: TRBD2
V gene: TRBV29-1
clone size: few
CDR3 DNA: TGCAGTGCCGCGGGGACTAGAGGTTCCAACGAGCAGTACTTC
CDR3 protein: CSAAGTRGSNEQYF

J gene: TRBJ1-1
D gene: .
V gene: TRBV28
clone size: .
CDR3 DNA: TGTGCCAGCAGTTTAGGTAGGGGTTCGGGCACTGAAGCTTTCTTT
CDR3 protein: CASSLGRGSGTEAFF

J gene: TRBJ1-1
D gene: .
V gene: TRBV7-2
clone size: few
CDR3 DNA: TGTGCCAGCAGCTTAGCGCAAGGAACGGGGTCGTGGTCTGAAGCTTTCTTT
CDR3 protein: CASSLAQGTGSWSEAFF

J gene: TRBJ2-2
D gene: .
V gene: TRBV6-1
clone size: .
CDR3 DNA: TGTGCCAGCAGTGAGAGTGAGGCCGGGGAGCTGTTTTTT
CDR3 protein: CASSESEAGELFF

J gene: TRBJ1-4
D gene: .
V gene: TRBV20-1
clone size: .
CDR3 DNA: TGCAGTGCTAGAGATACAAGGGAGGAACTGTTTTTT
CDR3 protein: CSARDTREELFF

J gene: TRBJ1-5
D gene: .
V gene: TRBV7-8
clone size: many
CDR3 DNA: TGTGCCAGCAGCCGACAAGCGGGCTCAGGGCAGCCCCAGCATTTT
CDR3 protein: CASSRQAGSGQPQHF

J gene: TRBJ2-5
D gene: .
V gene: TRBV11-2
clone size: few
CDR3 DNA: TGTGCCAGCAGCTTAGATCAAAAGACCCAGTACTTC
CDR3 protein: CASSLDQKTQYF

J gene: TRBJ2-7
D gene: .
V gene: TRBV29-1
clone size: .
CDR3 DNA: TGCAGCGTTGCACGGGGGAGCTTGGACGAGCAGTACTTC
CDR3 protein: CSVARGSLDEQYF

J gene: TRBJ2-1
D gene: .
V gene: TRBV11-2
clone size: .
CDR3 DNA: TGTGCCAGCAGCTTCGGGACCGTTTACAATGAGCAGTTCTTC
CDR3 protein: CASSFGTVYNEQFF

J gene: TRBJ2-3
D gene: TRBD2
V gene: TRBV5-5
clone size: .
CDR3 DNA: TGTGCCAGCAACGCGGCGGGGGGCAGGGATACGCAGTATTTT
CDR3 protein: CASNAAGGRDTQYF

J gene: TRBJ1-2
D gene: .
V gene: TRBV4-1
clone size: few
CDR3 DNA: TGCGCCAGCAGCCAACCCAACAGGGAGACCTATGGCTACACCTTC
CDR3 protein: CASSQPNRETYGYTF

J gene: TRBJ1-5
D gene: .
V gene: TRBV28
clone size: few
CDR3 DNA: TGTGCCAGCAGCCCTTCAGGGCTAACCCTTAGCAATCAGCCCCAGCATTTT
CDR3 protein: CASSPSGLTLSNQPQHF

J gene: TRBJ1-5
D gene: .
V gene: TRBV5-1
clone size: .
CDR3 DNA: TGCGCCAGCAGCCCAGGAGACTTCGGCAATCAGCCCCAGCATTTT
CDR3 protein: CASSPGDFGNQPQHF

J gene: TRBJ2-5
D gene: TRBD2
V gene: TRBV7-2
clone size: many
CDR3 DNA: TGTGCCAGCAGCTTATACGGGACTAGCGGGGAAGAGACCCAGTACTTC
CDR3 protein: CASSLYGTSGEETQYF

J gene: TRBJ2-2
D gene: .
V gene: TRBV5-6
clone size: few
CDR3 DNA: TGTGCCAGCAGCTCCCCCGCCGGGGAGCTGTTTTTT
CDR3 protein: CASSSPAGELFF

J gene: TRBJ1-2
D gene: .
V gene: TRBV12-3/TRBV12-4
clone size: .
CDR3 DNA: TGTGCCAGCAGTACTGAGCTCACAGGAGCCTTGGCTGGCTACACCTTC
CDR3 protein: CASSTELTGALAGYTF

J gene: TRBJ1-2
D gene: .
V gene: TRBV7-2
clone size: many
CDR3 DNA: TGTGCCAGCAGCTTAGAGAATTGGCGGGGCAGGGAAGGCTACACCTTC
CDR3 protein: CASSLENWRGREGYTF

J gene: TRBJ2-2
D gene: TRBD2
V gene: TRBV5-4
clone size: .
CDR3 DNA: TGTGCCAGCAGCTTACGGAGACTAGCGGGACTCGCGAACACCGGGGAGCTGTTTTTT
CDR3 protein: CASSLRRLAGLANTGELFF

J gene: TRBJ2-7
D gene: TRBD1
V gene: TRBV6-2/TRBV6-3
clone size: few
CDR3 DNA: TGTGCCAGCAGCCGGTCGACAGGGCGAAACGAGCAGTACTTC
CDR3 protein: CASSRSTGRNEQYF

J gene: TRBJ2-6
D gene: .
V gene: TRBV24-1
clone size: .
CDR3 DNA: TGTGCCACCAGTGTAGGGGACACAACTTGGGGGGCCAACGTCCTGACTTTC
CDR3 protein: CATSVGDTTWGANVLTF

J gene: TRBJ2-7
D gene: TRBD1
V gene: TRBV4-3
clone size: .
CDR3 DNA: TGCGCCAGCAGCCAAGCGGCCGGGACAGTTGAGGGGCGGGCGTGGGAGCAGTACTTC
CDR3 protein: CASSQAAGTVEGRAWEQYF

J gene: TRBJ1-1
D gene: TRBD1
V gene: TRBV12-3/TRBV12-4
clone size: few
CDR3 DNA: TGTGCCAGCAGTTTGACAGGGGGAGCTTTCACTGAAGCTTTCTTT
CDR3 protein: CASSLTGGAFTEAFF

J gene: TRBJ2-1
D gene: .
V gene: TRBV12-3/TRBV12-4
clone size: many
CDR3 DNA: TGTGCCAGCAGACCGACAGACAATGAGCAGTTCTTC
CDR3 protein: CASRPTDNEQFF

J gene: TRBJ2-7
D gene: .
V gene: TRBV20-1
clone size: few
CDR3 DNA: TGCAGTGCTCACACGGACTACAAGACCTACGAGCAGTACTTC
CDR3 protein: CSAHTDYKTYEQYF

J gene: TRBJ2-2
D gene: .
V gene: TRBV12-3/TRBV12-4
clone size: .
CDR3 DNA: TGTGCCAGCAGTTTAGTCTTAGTTTGGTCCGGCCCGAACACCGGGGAGCTGTTTTTT
CDR3 protein: CASSLVLVWSGPNTGELFF

J gene: TRBJ1-1
D gene: TRBD1
V gene: TRBV27
clone size: few
CDR3 DNA: TGTGCCAGCAGTTTAACCGGGACAGTGAACACTGAAGCTTTCTTT
CDR3 protein: CASSLTGTVNTEAFF

J gene: TRBJ2-7
D gene: TRBD1
V gene: TRBV12-3/TRBV12-4
clone size: few
CDR3 DNA: TGTGCCAGCAGTCCCGAGGCAGGGGGCGGTGAGCAGTACTTC
CDR3 protein: CASSPEAGGGEQYF

J gene: TRBJ2-6
D gene: .
V gene: TRBV15
clone size: .
CDR3 DNA: TGTGCCACCAGCAGAGCCAATTGGGACGTCCTGACTTTC
CDR3 protein: CATSRANWDVLTF

J gene: TRBJ1-2
D gene: .
V gene: TRBV7-9
clone size: many
CDR3 DNA: TGTGCCAGCAGCTTACCCCGAAGGGATGGCTACACCTTC
CDR3 protein: CASSLPRRDGYTF

J gene: TRBJ1-5
D gene: TRBD1
V gene: TRBV3-1
clone size: .
CDR3 DNA: TGTGCCAGCAGCCAAGGGACAGGGCCCAGTCAGCCCCAGCATTTT
CDR3 protein: CASSQGTGPSQPQHF

J gene: TRBJ1-6
D gene: .
V gene: TRBV7-2
clone size: many
CDR3 DNA: TGTGCCAGCAGCTTTGTGGGCTCCTATAATTCACCCCTCCACTTT
CDR3 protein: CASSFVGSYNSPLHF

J gene: TRBJ1-1
D gene: .
V gene: TRBV7-6
clone size: many
CDR3 DNA: TGTGCCAGCAGCTTCCAGGGTTGGAACACTGAAGCTTTCTTT
CDR3 protein: CASSFQGWNTEAFF

J gene: TRBJ2-3
D gene: .
V gene: TRBV15
clone size: few
CDR3 DNA: TGTGCCACCAGCATAAAAAAAGTAAGCTTCACAGATACGCAGTATTTT
CDR3 protein: CATSIKKVSFTDTQYF

J gene: TRBJ2-2
D gene: .
V gene: TRBV6-2/TRBV6-3
clone size: .
CDR3 DNA: TGTGCCAGCAGACCCCGGACGAGGAACACCGGGGAGCTGTTTTTT
CDR3 protein: CASRPRTRNTGELFF

J gene: TRBJ1-4
D gene: .
V gene: TRBV5-6
clone size: .
CDR3 DNA: TGTGCCAGCAGCTTGGGCTTTAATGAAAAACTGTTTTTT
CDR3 protein: CASSLGFNEKLFF

J gene: TRBJ1-1
D gene: .
V gene: TRBV5-1
clone size: many
CDR3 DNA: TGCGCCAGCAGCGTAAACAGGGACCACACTGAAGCTTTCTTT
CDR3 protein: CASSVNRDHTEAFF

J gene: TRBJ2-7
D gene: TRBD1
V gene: TRBV3-1
clone size: many
CDR3 DNA: TGTGCCAGCAGCCAAGATATAACAGGGGCGGACGAGCAGTACTTC
CDR3 protein: CASSQDITGADEQYF

J gene: TRBJ1-1
D gene: .
V gene: TRBV12-3/TRBV12-4
clone size: few
CDR3 DNA: TGTGCCAGCAGTTTGGGGTCCAAGACTGAAGCTTTCTTT
CDR3 protein: CASSLGSKTEAFF

J gene: TRBJ2-1
D gene: TRBD2
V gene: TRBV20-1
clone size: .
CDR3 DNA: TGCAGTGCTGGAAGCGGGAGTGGCTCCTACAATGAGCAGTTCTTC
CDR3 protein: CSAGSGSGSYNEQFF

J gene: TRBJ1-2
D gene: .
V gene: TRBV4-3
clone size: many
CDR3 DNA: TGCGCCAGCAGCCAAGCCAGTTACTATGGCTACACCTTC
CDR3 protein: CASSQASYYGYTF

J gene: TRBJ2-6
D gene: .
V gene: TRBV6-2/TRBV6-3
clone size: few
CDR3 DNA: TGTGCCAGCAGTTACTTTGGGGCCAACGTCCTGACTTTC
CDR3 protein: CASSYFGANVLTF

J gene: TRBJ1-1
D gene: .
V gene: TRBV29-1
clone size: many
CDR3 DNA: TGCAGCGTTGCCCCCGGGTCAGGTAACACTGAAGCTTTCTTT
CDR3 protein: CSVAPGSGNTEAFF

J gene: TRBJ2-7
D gene: .
V gene: TRBV6-5
clone size: few
CDR3 DNA: TGTGCCAGCAGTTACGGTTTTGGGGCTTACTACGAGCAGTACTTC
CDR3 protein: CASSYGFGAYYEQYF

J gene: TRBJ2-7
D gene: .
V gene: TRBV2
clone size: many
CDR3 DNA: TGTGCCAGCAACGGGGAAAACAAGCAGTACTTC
CDR3 protein: CASNGENKQYF

J gene: TRBJ1-1
D gene: .
V gene: TRBV14
clone size: few
CDR3 DNA: TGTGCCAGCAGAAGGAACCAGAACACTGAAGCTTTCTTT
CDR3 protein: CASRRNQNTEAFF

J gene: TRBJ2-1
D gene: TRBD2
V gene: TRBV20-1
clone size: many
CDR3 DNA: TGCAGTGCTAGGTCGACTAGCGGGGGGGATGAGCAGTTCTTC
CDR3 protein: CSARSTSGGDEQFF

J gene: TRBJ2-3
D gene: TRBD2
V gene: TRBV20-1
clone size: .
CDR3 DNA: TGCAGTGCTAGAGGACTAGCGGGGGGTCCGCGGTCGTATACGCAGTATTTT
CDR3 protein: CSARGLAGGPRSYTQYF

J gene: TRBJ2-7
D gene: .
V gene: TRBV20-1
clone size: .
CDR3 DNA: TGCAGTGCTCCGAAGGTCGGCAGCCCATCCTACGAGCAGTACTTC
CDR3 protein: CSAPKVGSPSYEQYF

J gene: TRBJ1-4
D gene: .
V gene: TRBV5-1
clone size: .
CDR3 DNA: TGCGCCAGCAGGGTGAGTTCGGACGAAAAACTGTTTTTT
CDR3 protein: CASRVSSDEKLFF

J gene: TRBJ1-2
D gene: .
V gene: TRBV4-1
clone size: few
CDR3 DNA: TGCGCCAGCAGCCAAGGCCAGGGACAAACCCGGATGGTTTATGGCTACACCTTC
CDR3 protein: CASSQGQGQTRMVYGYTF

J gene: TRBJ1-5
D gene: .
V gene: TRBV5-5
clone size: many
CDR3 DNA: TGTGCCAGCAGCCCGTTAGGTGGTGATAGCAATCAGCCCCAGCATTTT
CDR3 protein: CASSPLGGDSNQPQHF

J gene: TRBJ2-1
D gene: .
V gene: TRBV7-9
clone size: many
CDR3 DNA: TGTGCCACTGGGATTTTCCGGACAGAGTACAATGAGCAGTTCTTC
CDR3 protein: CATGIFRTEYNEQFF

J gene: TRBJ2-2
D gene: TRBD2
V gene: TRBV12-3/TRBV12-4
clone size: many
CDR3 DNA: TGTGCCAGCGGTCTAGCGGGCAGGAACACCGGGGAGCTGTTTTTT
CDR3 protein: CASGLAGRNTGELFF

J gene: TRBJ1-2
D gene: .
V gene: TRBV11-2
clone size: many
CDR3 DNA: TGTGCCAGCAGCTTAGGTGGGGGGGGCGCGGAGGGCTACACCTTC
CDR3 protein: CASSLGGGGAEGYTF

J gene: TRBJ2-7
D gene: TRBD2
V gene: TRBV28
clone size: few
CDR3 DNA: TGTGCCAGCAGTAAGCCGACTAGCGGGCGTATCGCCTACGAGCAGTACTTC
CDR3 protein: CASSKPTSGRIAYEQYF

J gene: TRBJ2-1
D gene: .
V gene: TRBV20-1
clone size: few
CDR3 DNA: TGCAGTGCTATTACAGGGTCAAATTACAATGAGCAGTTCTTC
CDR3 protein: CSAITGSNYNEQFF